This T cell receptor beta chain was recorded in a study of T-cell reconstitution after alpha-beta-depleted transplantation in children. Study-level results: Reports say that about two months after transplant, the alpha-beta T cells came out of several hundred graft clones that had expanded. Surviving recipient T cells and intrathymic progenitors accounted for some patients' high TCRbeta diversity at day 60. At the one-year point after transplant, T-cell counts and TCRbeta diversity were found to come mostly from T cells that had been newly produced.

There are 17 residues in the CDR3. Germline V CDR1 and CDR2: SEHNR, FQNEAQ (reference sequence). The junction had 9 bases not matched to a gene; V was cut back by 5 bases and J by 3 bases. Library preparation (for TCRbeta) was performed with unique molecular identifiers. TCRdb ran MiXCR on the PCR reads and lists one entry per CDR3 protein. The sample lists fewer than 350,000 distinct CDR3 sequences; around 9.1% were seen once. This clonotype was counted many times. The antigen is not known. The material sequenced was PBMCs, taken before TCRalphabeta/CD19-depleted stem cell transplant. This TCR came from a boy younger than two with acute myeloid leukemia, due to receive a stem cell transplant. The chain carries TRBV7-9 and TRBJ1-4; TRBD1 matches at 10 bases. CDR3 DNA sequence: TGTGCCAGCAGCCCATTGGACAGGGGGTCCTCTAATGAAAAACTGTTTTTT. As protein: CASSPLDRGSSNEKLFF.